This TCR beta chain was captured by sequencing in a study of metastatic and nonmetastatic thyroid tumors (dated by TCRdb to 2019 to 2021). General notes on the study: For patients with malignant and with benign thyroid disease, the researchers compared repertoires between peripheral blood samples and tumor or nodule tissue samples.

Libraries were made using PCR. The sequencing machine was an Illumina HiSeq 4000. High-throughput sequencing was used to profile the TCR beta-chain CDR3 region of each patient. In the source study's methods: The researchers built a classifier to tell apart papillary thyroid cancer patients with distant metastasis, based on CDR3 differences among clinicopathological groups. The Shannon index was used to assess repertoire diversity, and the Morisita-Horn index was used to assess tumor-blood repertoire similarity. TCRdb trimmed the raw reads at Q25, called clones with MiXCR and kept productive beta chains. The V and J calls reflect TCRdb's pipeline rather than the authors' work. The sample contains 45,000 to 60,000 clones, around a sixth of them found a single time. The ten largest clones add up to 2.5% to 3% of the sample. On this clone: Its specific antigen is unknown. The junction and the germline gene differ at one end; a read error may be behind it.

None of the patients had been given any treatment before thyroid surgery. Using T-cell receptor beta sequencing, the study looked back at clinical samples from patients collected from about 2011 to 2018. What the authors observed across the whole study: TCR beta diversity was reported as significantly higher in malignant tumors than in benign nodules, in both blood and tumor samples.

This sequence was found in a female donor with papillary thyroid cancer or a benign thyroid nodule (not recorded which). Some clones in this sample may be carry-over from other donors' samples. The sample was blood.

In nucleotides, the sequence is TGCAGTGCACCTCGGGTGGGAGAGGTCCACGAGAAGTACTTC. This yields the protein CSAPRVGEVHEKYF. The rearranged segments are TRBV20-1 and TRBJ2-7; a tentative D call is TRBD2 (5 bases match). CDR1 and CDR2 (DFQATT, SNEGSKA) derive from the germline V gene (reference sequence). The CDR3 contains 14 residues, cysteine and phenylalanine counted. Of all the DNA, just the CDR3 is kept, 42 bases in frame from base 1.